Each of the 4 T cell receptor beta chains below was sequenced from the same sample in a study of OX40 agonist ivuxolimab in advanced cancers. Profiling relied on immunoSEQ multiplex PCR, and the TCRdb table lists in-frame clones only, not all of them. This repertoire shows about 98,000 clones, approximately 90% found once; its top ten account for approximately 0.49%. Sample: CD4+ or CD8+ T cells sorted from blood, taken in a trial of the OX40 agonist ivuxolimab. The receptors shown here come from an adult with an advanced solid tumor such as melanoma, head and neck, liver or kidney cancer.

The chain uses TRBV18 and TRBJ1-4, with D hard to call. Per germline, CDR1 KGHSH and CDR2 LQKENI. Trimming pared 6 bases from V and 4 bases from J, leaving 6 bases between. The CDR3 consists of 12 residues. CDR3 nucleotides: TGTGCCAGCTCGCCCAATAATGAAAAACTGTTTTTT. This gives the protein CASSPNNEKLFF.

J is TRBJ1-4 and V is TRBV7-2; D is possibly TRBD1 (6 bases). The CDR3 length is 18 residues. Germline V lookup: CDR1 SGHTA, CDR2 FQGNSA. Trimming shortened V by 2 bases and J by 8 bases, and 24 bases separated the two germline ends. This CDR3 reads CASSLRAPGGGHLEKLFF. Written as DNA, the CDR3 is TGTGCCAGCAGCTTAAGGGCCCCTGGGGGGGGCCATTTGGAAAAACTGTTTTTT.

The rearrangement links TRBV13 to TRBJ2-7, with D tentatively TRBD2 (5 bases). The CDR3 is 15 residues long. CDR1 PRHDT and CDR2 FYEKMQ come from the germline V gene (reference sequence). Trimming shortened V by 6 bases and J by 0 bases, and 15 bases separated the two germline ends. CDR3 coding DNA: TGTGCCAGCAGTAAAACTAGGGATTTCTCCTACGAGCAGTACTTC. As protein: CASSKTRDFSYEQYF.

This clone was seen once. The chain recombines TRBV11-2 with TRBJ2-7; 11 bases line up with TRBD1. This CDR3 contains 18 residues. J gave up 2 bases and V 5 bases, and 14 bases lay outside the gene matches. Germline V gene lookup returns CDR1 SGHAT and CDR2 FQNNGV. CDR3 sequence reads: CASSPLNRDRGDPYEQYF. The CDR3 nucleotides are TGTGCCAGCAGCCCCCTAAACCGGGACAGGGGGGACCCCTACGAGCAGTACTTC.